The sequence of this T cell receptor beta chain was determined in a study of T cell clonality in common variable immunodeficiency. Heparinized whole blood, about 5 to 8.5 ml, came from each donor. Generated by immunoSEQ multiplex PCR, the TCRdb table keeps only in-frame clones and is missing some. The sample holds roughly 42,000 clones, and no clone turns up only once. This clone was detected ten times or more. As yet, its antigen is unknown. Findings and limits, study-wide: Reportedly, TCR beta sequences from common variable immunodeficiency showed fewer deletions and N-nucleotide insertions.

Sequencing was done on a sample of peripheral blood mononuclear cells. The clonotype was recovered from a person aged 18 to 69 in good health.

The CDR3 is CASSGGQGLFEQYF. CDR3 DNA, as far as it was read: TGTGCCAGCAGCGGGGGACAGGGACTTTTCGAG. The rearrangement joins TRBV5-4 to TRBJ2-7, with 9 bases identical to TRBD1. The read falls 3 residues short of the CDR3 end, and the missing part is taken from the germline J gene. Germline values: CDR1 SGHNT, CDR2 YYREEE (reference sequence). V lost 4 bases, J lost 6 bases, and 8 bases stayed unmatched. The CDR3 totals 14 residues.